This T cell receptor (beta chain) originates from a study of blood T cell repertoires in COVID-19. Study as a whole: Material from acute and convalescent COVID-19 was sourced from the United States, Italy and Spain. The analysed material was cDNA or gDNA that came from T cells, B-cell-depleted T cells, or PBMCs.

The CDR3 covers 14 residues. The germline V and J ends were trimmed by 1 base and 5 bases, with 8 bases remaining between them. Per germline, CDR1 LNHDA and CDR2 SQIVND (reference sequence). Original data processing: For nucleated cells, counts were estimated from reference gene primer amplification. Assay: immunoSEQ multiplex PCR; the TCRdb copy retains only in-frame clones and omits some. V and J calls and clone size are as listed in that table; D and trimming were resolved from the DNA. This table holds roughly 220,000 clones, approximately 84% found once. The chain has TRBV19 and TRBJ1-4; D call uncertain. Sequencing used peripheral blood. The sequence was obtained from an elderly man with acute or convalescent COVID-19. In nucleotides, the CDR3 is TGTGCCAGTAGTATAGGCAGACTAAATGAAAAACTGTTTTTT. Translation: CASSIGRLNEKLFF.